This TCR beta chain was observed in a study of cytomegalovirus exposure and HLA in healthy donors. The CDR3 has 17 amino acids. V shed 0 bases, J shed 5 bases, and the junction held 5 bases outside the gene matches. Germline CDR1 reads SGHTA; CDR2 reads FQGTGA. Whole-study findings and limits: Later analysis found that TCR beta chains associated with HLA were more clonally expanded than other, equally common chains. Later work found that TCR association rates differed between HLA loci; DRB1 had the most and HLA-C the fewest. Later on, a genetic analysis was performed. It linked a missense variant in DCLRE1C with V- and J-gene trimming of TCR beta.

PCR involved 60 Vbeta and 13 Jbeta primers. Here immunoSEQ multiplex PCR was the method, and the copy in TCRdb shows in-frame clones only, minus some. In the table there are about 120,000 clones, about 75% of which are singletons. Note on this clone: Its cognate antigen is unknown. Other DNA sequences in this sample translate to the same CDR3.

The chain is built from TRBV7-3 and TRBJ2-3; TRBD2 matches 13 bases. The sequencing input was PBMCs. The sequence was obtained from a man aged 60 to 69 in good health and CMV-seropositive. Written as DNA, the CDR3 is TGTGCCAGCAGCTTAACTGGACTAGCGGGGGTGGGAGATACGCAGTATTTT. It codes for CASSLTGLAGVGDTQYF.